The 8 T cell receptor beta chains reported below all come from one sample, sequenced in a study of cytotoxic CD8 clonotypes in ibrutinib-treated CLL. TCRdb's table, derived via immunoSEQ multiplex PCR, lists solely in-frame clones and lacks some. This table holds about 120,000 clones, 45% to 65% found once. Sample: PBMCs, taken after 24 months of ibrutinib treatment. The receptors originated from a human donor with chronic lymphocytic leukemia.

The chain carries TRBV7-9 and TRBJ1-2; D might be TRBD1 (6 bases). Trimming cost V 1 base and J 0 bases, with 9 bases left between them. CDR1 SEHNR and CDR2 FQNEAQ come from the germline V gene (reference sequence). The CDR3 is 15 amino acids. The CDR3 DNA is TGTGCCAGCAGCTTAGAGGCAGGGGCTAACTATGGCTACACCTTC. As protein: CASSLEAGANYGYTF.

CDR3 DNA: TGTGCCAGCAGCCAAGATCAGGACAGCTCCTACGAGCAGTACTTC. Protein: CASSQDQDSSYEQYF. J is TRBJ2-7 and V is TRBV7-2; D is perhaps TRBD1 (6 bases). V was pared by 5 bases and J by 0 bases, with 14 bases between. This CDR3 contains 15 residues. Germline loops: CDR1 SGHTA, CDR2 FQGNSA.

This clone was seen a handful of times. The DNA for the CDR3 is TGTGCCAGTAGTTTGGGGTACGGCAATCAGCCCCAGCATTTT. Amino acid sequence: CASSLGYGNQPQHF. This chain uses TRBV19 with TRBJ1-5; D remains unclear. Germline-derived CDR1 and CDR2 are LNHDA and SQIVND (reference sequence). CDR3 size: 14 residues. Trimming took off 5 bases at V and 2 bases at J, with 10 bases between the two ends.

This chain joins TRBV6-1 and TRBJ2-3; D gene ambiguous. This CDR3 has 15 residues. V was shortened by 2 bases and J by 2 bases, with 11 bases between the two germline ends. Germline V gene lookup returns CDR1 MNHNS and CDR2 SASEGT. CDR3 nucleotides: TGTGCCAGCAGTGAATCGGGCGGTTACACAGATACGCAGTATTTT. Translated, it gives CASSESGGYTDTQYF.

The chain carries TRBV5-1 and TRBJ1-5; 7 bases fit TRBD1. The CDR3 is 14 residues long. The germline gives CDR1 SGHRS, CDR2 YFSETQ. The V segment lost 4 bases and the J segment 2 bases; nucleotides outside the gene matches: 3. For the CDR3, the DNA is TGCGCCAGCAGCCCCGGACAGGGCAATCAGCCCCAGCATTTT. Its protein is CASSPGQGNQPQHF.

V and J are TRBV5-1 and TRBJ2-3, with no clear D. This CDR3 has 13 residues. The V and J ends lost 4 bases and 6 bases respectively, with 12 bases between them. Germline V lookup: CDR1 SGHRS, CDR2 YFSETQ. The CDR3 DNA reads TGCGCCAGCAGCGCCGGTTTATTGGATACGCAGTATTTT. The encoded protein is CASSAGLLDTQYF.

The chain employs TRBV7-9 and TRBJ1-6, with D possibly being TRBD1 (6 bases). Germline V gene sequence: CDR1 SEHNR, CDR2 FQNEAQ (reference sequence). The CDR3 consists of 16 residues. With 1 base removed from V and 5 bases from J, the gap between germline ends came to 12 bases. This CDR3 is CASSLGNHRDNSPLHF. As DNA, the CDR3 is TGTGCCAGCAGCTTAGGTAACCACAGGGATAATTCACCCCTCCACTTT. Looking up the rest from reference TRBV7-9 and TRBJ1-6 gives the full variable domain: DTGVSQNPRHKITKRGQNVTFRCDPISEHNRLYWYRQTLGQGPEFLTYFQNEAQLEKSRLLSDRFSAERPKGSFSTLEIQRTEQGDSAMYLCASSLGNHRDNSPLHFGNGTRLTVT.

The chain combines TRBV9 with TRBJ1-2; D may be TRBD1 (5 bases). CDR3 length: 16 residues. CDR1 is SGDLS and CDR2 is YYNGEE in the germline V gene. The ends were cut back, 3 bases at V and 0 bases at J, with 15 bases in the middle. CDR3 sequence: CASSATLRDANYGYTF. As DNA, the CDR3 is TGTGCCAGCAGCGCCACCCTACGGGACGCTAACTATGGCTACACCTTC. Using reference TRBV9 and TRBJ1-2 for the parts outside the CDR3, the full variable domain is DSGVTQTPKHLITATGQRVTLRCSPRSGDLSVYWYQQSLDQGLQFLIQYYNGEERAKGNILERFSAQQFPDLHSELNLSSLELGDSALYFCASSATLRDANYGYTFGSGTRLTVV.